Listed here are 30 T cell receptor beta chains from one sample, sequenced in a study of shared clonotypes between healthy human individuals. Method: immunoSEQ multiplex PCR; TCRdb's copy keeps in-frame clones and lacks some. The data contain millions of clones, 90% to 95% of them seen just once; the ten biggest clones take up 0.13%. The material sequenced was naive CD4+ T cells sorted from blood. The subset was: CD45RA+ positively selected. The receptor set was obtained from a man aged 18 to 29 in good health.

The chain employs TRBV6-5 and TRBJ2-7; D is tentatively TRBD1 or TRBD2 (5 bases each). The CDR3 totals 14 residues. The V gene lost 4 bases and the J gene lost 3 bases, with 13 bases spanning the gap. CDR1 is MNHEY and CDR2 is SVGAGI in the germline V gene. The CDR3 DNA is TGTGCCAGCAGTTTCGGGGCCACGGGCTACGAGCAGTACTTC. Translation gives CASSFGATGYEQYF.

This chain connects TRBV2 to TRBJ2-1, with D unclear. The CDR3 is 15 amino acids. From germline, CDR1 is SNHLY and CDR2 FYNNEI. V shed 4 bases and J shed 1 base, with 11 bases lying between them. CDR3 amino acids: CASSAGYQSYNEQFF. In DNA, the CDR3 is TGTGCCAGCAGTGCTGGCTACCAGTCCTACAATGAGCAGTTCTTC.

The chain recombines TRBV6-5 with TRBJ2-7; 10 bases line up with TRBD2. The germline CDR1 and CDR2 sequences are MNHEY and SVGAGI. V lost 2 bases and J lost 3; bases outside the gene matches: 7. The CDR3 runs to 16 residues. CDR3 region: CASSYASSGSIYEQYF. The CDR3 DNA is TGTGCCAGCAGTTACGCTTCTAGCGGGAGCATCTACGAGCAGTACTTC.

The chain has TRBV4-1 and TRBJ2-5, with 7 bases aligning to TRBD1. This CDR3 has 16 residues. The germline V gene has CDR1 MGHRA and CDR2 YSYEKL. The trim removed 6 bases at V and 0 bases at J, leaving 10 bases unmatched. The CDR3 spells CASSHPRGQYQETQYF. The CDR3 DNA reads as TGCGCCAGCAGTCACCCTAGGGGACAGTACCAAGAGACCCAGTACTTC.

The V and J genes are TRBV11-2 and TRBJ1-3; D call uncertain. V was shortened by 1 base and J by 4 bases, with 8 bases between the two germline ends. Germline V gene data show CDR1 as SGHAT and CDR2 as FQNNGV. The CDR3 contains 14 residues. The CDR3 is CASSLVKAGNTIYF. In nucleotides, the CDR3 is TGTGCCAGCAGCTTAGTGAAGGCCGGAAACACCATATATTTT. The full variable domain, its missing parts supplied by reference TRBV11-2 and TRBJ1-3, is EAGVAQSPRYKIIEKRQSVAFWCNPISGHATLYWYQQILGQGPKLLIQFQNNGVVDDSQLPKDRFSAERLKGVDSTLKIQPAKLEDSAVYLCASSLVKAGNTIYFGEGSWLTVV.

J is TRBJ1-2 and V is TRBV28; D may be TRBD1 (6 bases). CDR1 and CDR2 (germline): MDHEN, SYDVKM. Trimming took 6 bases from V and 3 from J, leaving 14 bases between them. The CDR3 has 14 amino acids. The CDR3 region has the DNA TGTGCCAGCAGCACATCGGACAGATACTATGGCTACACCTTC. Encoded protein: CASSTSDRYYGYTF.

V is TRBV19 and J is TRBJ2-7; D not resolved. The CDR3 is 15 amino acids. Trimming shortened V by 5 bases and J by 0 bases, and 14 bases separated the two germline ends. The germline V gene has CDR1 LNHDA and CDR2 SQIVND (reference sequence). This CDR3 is CASSGSTGSSYEQYF. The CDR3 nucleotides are TGTGCCAGTAGTGGCTCCACCGGCAGCTCCTACGAGCAGTACTTC. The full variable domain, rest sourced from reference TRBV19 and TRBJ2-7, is DGGITQSPKYLFRKEGQNVTLSCEQNLNHDAMYWYRQDPGQGLRLIYYSQIVNDFQKGDIAEGYSVSREKKESFPLTVTSAQKNPTAFYLCASSGSTGSSYEQYFGPGTRLTVT.

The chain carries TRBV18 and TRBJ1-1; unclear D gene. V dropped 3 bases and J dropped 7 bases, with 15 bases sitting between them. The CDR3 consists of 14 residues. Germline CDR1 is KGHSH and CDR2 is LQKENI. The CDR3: CASSPGSFGREAFF. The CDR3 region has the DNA TGTGCCAGCTCACCGGGGTCCTTCGGGCGTGAAGCTTTCTTT.

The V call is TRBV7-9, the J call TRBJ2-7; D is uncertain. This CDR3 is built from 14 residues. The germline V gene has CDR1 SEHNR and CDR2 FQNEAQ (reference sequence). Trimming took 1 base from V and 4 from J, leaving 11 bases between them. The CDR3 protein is CASSLDGGLYEQYF. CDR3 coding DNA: TGTGCCAGCAGCTTAGACGGCGGTCTTTACGAGCAGTACTTC.

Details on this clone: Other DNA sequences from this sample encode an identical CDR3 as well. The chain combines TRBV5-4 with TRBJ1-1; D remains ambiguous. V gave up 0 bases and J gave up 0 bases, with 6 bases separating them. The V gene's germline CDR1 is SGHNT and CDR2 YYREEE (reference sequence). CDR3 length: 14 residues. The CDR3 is CASSLVGVNTEAFF. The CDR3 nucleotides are TGTGCCAGCAGCTTGGTTGGAGTGAACACTGAAGCTTTCTTT.

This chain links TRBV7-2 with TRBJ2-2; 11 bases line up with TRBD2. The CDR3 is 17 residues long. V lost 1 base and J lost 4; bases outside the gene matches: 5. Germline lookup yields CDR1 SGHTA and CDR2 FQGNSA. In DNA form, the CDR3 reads TGTGCCAGCAGCTTAGTTCGTCTAGCGGGAGGCACCGGGGAGCTGTTTTTT. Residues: CASSLVRLAGGTGELFF.

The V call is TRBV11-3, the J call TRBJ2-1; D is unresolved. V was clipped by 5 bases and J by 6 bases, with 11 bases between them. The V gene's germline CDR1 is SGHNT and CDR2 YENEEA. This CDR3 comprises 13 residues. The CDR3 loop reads CASSRSPLNEQFF. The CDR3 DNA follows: TGTGCCAGCAGCCGGTCCCCTCTCAATGAGCAGTTCTTC.

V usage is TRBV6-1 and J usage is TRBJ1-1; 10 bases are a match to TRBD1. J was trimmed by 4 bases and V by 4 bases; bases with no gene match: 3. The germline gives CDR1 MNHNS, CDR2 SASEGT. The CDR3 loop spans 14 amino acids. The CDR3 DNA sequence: TGTGCCAGCAGTGGGACAGGGGGAATCACTGAAGCTTTCTTT. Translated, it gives CASSGTGGITEAFF.

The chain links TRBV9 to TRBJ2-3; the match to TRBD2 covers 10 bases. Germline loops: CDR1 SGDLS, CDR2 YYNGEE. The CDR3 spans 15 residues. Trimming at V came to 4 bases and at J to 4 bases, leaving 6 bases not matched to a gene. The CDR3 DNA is TGTGCCAGCAGCTTTAGCGGGAGGAGGTCAGATACGCAGTATTTT. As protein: CASSFSGRRSDTQYF.

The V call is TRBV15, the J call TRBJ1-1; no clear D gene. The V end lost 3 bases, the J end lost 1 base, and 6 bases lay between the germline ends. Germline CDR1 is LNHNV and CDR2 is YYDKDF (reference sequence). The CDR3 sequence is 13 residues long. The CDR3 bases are TGTGCCACCAGCAGCTCGGCGAACACTGAAGCTTTCTTT. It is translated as CATSSSANTEAFF.

CDR3 DNA: TGTGCCAGCAGTGATCTAGGCGGAGGGGTAGGTGGCTACACCTTC. Amino acid sequence: CASSDLGGGVGGYTF. This chain links TRBV2 with TRBJ1-2; TRBD1 might be the D (5 bases). Deletions cut 3 bases from V and 7 bases from J, with 18 bases between. CDR1 is SNHLY, CDR2 FYNNEI, per germline. CDR3 size: 15 residues.

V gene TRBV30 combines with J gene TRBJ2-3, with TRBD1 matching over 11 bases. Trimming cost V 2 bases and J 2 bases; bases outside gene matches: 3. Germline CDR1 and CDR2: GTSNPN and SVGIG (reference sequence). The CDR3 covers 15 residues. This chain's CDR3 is CAWSSGQGVTDTQYF. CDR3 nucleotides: TGTGCCTGGAGTTCGGGACAGGGGGTCACAGATACGCAGTATTTT.

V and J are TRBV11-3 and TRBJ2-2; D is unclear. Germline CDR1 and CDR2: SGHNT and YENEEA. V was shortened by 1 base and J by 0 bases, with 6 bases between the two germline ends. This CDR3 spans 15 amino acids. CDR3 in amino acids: CASSLVASNTGELFF. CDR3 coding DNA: TGTGCCAGCAGCTTAGTCGCCTCGAACACCGGGGAGCTGTTTTTT.

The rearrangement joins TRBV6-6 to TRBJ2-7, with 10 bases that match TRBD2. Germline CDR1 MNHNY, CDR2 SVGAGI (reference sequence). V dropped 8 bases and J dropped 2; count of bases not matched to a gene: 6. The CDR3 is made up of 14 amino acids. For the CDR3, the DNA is TGTGCCAGCGGATCAGCGGGGGGGACCTACGAGCAGTACTTC. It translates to CASGSAGGTYEQYF.

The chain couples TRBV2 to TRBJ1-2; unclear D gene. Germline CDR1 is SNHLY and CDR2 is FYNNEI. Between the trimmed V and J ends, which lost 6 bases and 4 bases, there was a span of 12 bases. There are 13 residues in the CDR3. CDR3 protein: CASSPEMSYGYTF. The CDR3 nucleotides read TGTGCCAGCAGCCCCGAGATGTCCTATGGCTACACCTTC.

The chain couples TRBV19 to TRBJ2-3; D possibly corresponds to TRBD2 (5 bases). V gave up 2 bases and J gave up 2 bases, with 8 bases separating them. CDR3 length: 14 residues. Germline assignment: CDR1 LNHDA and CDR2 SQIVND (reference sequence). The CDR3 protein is CASSIRGYTDTQYF. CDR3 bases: TGTGCCAGTAGTATACGCGGGTACACAGATACGCAGTATTTT.

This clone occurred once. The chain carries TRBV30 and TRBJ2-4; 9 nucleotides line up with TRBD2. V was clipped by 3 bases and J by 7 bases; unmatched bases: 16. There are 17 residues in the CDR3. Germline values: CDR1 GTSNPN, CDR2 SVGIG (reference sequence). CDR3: CAWSGAGGPGGMNIQYF. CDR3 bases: TGTGCCTGGAGCGGAGCGGGGGGCCCGGGTGGGATGAACATTCAGTACTTC. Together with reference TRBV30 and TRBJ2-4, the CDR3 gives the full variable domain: SQTIHQWPATLVQPVGSPLSLECTVEGTSNPNLYWYRQAAGRGLQLLFYSVGIGQISSEVPQNLSASRPQDRQFILSSKKLLLSDSGFYLCAWSGAGGPGGMNIQYFGAGTRLSVL.

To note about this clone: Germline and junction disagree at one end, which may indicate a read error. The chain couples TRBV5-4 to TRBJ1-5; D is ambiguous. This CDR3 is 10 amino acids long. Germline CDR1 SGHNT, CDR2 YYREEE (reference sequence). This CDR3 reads CARNNRPQHF. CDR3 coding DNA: TGTGCCAGAAACAATCGGCCCCAGCATTTT. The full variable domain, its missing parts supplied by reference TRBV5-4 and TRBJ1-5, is ETGVTQSPTHLIKTRGQQVTLRCSSQSGHNTVSWYQQALGQGPQFIFQYYREEENGRGNFPPRFSGLQFPNYSSELNVNALELDDSALYLCARNNRPQHFGDGTRLSIL.

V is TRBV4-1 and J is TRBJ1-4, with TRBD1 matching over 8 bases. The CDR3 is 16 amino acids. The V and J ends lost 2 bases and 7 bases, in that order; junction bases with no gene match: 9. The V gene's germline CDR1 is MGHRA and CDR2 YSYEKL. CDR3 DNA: TGCGCCAGCAGCCAATCCCCGCAGGGGGCCGGTGAAAAACTGTTTTTT. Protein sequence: CASSQSPQGAGEKLFF.

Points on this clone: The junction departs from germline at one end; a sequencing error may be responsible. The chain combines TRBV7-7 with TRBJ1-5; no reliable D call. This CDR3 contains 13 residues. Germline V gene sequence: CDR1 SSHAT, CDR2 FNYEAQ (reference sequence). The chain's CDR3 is CASSFNLGQPQHF. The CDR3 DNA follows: TGTGCTAGCAGCTTTAATCTGGGTCAGCCCCAGCATTTT.

The CDR3 loop is CASSSQVGSTGELFF. DNA of the CDR3: TGTGCCAGCAGCTCCCAGGTCGGGAGCACCGGGGAGCTGTTTTTT. The chain is built from TRBV7-2 and TRBJ2-2, with D perhaps TRBD2 (6 bases). The CDR3 spans 15 residues. The germline V gene has CDR1 SGHTA and CDR2 FQGNSA. The V gene lost 4 bases and the J gene lost 4 bases, with 13 bases spanning the gap. The variable domain in full, with the rest retrieved from reference TRBV7-2 and TRBJ2-2, is GAGVSQSPSNKVTEKGKDVELRCDPISGHTALYWYRQSLGQGLEFLIYFQGNSAPDKSGLPSDRFSAERTGGSVSTLTIQRTQQEDSAVYLCASSSQVGSTGELFFGEGSRLTVL.

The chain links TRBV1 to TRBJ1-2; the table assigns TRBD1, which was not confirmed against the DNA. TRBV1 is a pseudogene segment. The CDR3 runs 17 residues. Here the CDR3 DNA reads TGCACCAGCAGCCAGCTCGACCGGGACAGAAGGAACTATGGCTACACCTTC. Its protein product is CTSSQLDRDRRNYGYTF.

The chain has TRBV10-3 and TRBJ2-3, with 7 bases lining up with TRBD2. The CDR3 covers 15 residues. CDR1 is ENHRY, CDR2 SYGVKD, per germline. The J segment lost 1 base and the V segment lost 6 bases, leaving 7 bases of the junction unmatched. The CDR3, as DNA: TGTGCCATCAGCAGGGAGGGATGGGGCACAGATACGCAGTATTTT. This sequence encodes CAISREGWGTDTQYF.

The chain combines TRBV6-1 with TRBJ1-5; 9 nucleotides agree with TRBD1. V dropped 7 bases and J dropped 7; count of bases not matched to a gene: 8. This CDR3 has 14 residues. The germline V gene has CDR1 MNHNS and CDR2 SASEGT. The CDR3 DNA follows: TGTGCCAGCAAGACAGGGGGGAGCGGGCAGCCCCAGCATTTT. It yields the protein CASKTGGSGQPQHF.

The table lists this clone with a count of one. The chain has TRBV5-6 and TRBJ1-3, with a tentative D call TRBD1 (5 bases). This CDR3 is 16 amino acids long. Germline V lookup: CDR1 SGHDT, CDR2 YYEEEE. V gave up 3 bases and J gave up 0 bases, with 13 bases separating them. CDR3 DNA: TGTGCCAGCAGCTGGGGGGGATCCTACTCTGGAAACACCATATATTTT. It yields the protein CASSWGGSYSGNTIYF.